The rows below give T cell receptor beta chains drawn from one sample of a study of response to subunit inactivated influenza vaccine. MiXCR, applied by TCRdb to the RT-PCR reads, yields one record per CDR3 protein. The table lists about 540,000 distinct CDR3 sequences, roughly 25% of them singletons. The same specimen was also included in a second study, on T cells expressing NK-cell markers.

Specimen: CD4+ T cells sorted from PBMCs, collected about 11 days after vaccination. The receptors derive from a man between 45 and 60 years old who received an inactivated influenza vaccine. Both conserved end residues are part of each CDR3. D genes are given only for firm matches. Rows give clone size only sometimes, using once, few, many, or a class for an expanded clone.

D	size	V	J	length	DNA	CDR3
NA	NA	TRBV20-1	TRBJ2-7	13	TGCAGTGCTAGGGAGGGGGCCCGCTACGAGCAGTACTTC	CSAREGARYEQYF
NA	few	TRBV28	TRBJ1-2	16	TGTGCCAGCAGTTCCCTAGGAGGATGGGATTATTATGGCTACACCTTC	CASSSLGGWDYYGYTF
NA	NA	TRBV20-1	TRBJ1-4	13	TGCAGTGCTAGGGGGCAGGGAGTGGAAAAACTGTTTTTT	CSARGQGVEKLFF
TRBD1	NA	TRBV5-4	TRBJ2-1	14	TGTGCCAGCAGTAAACAGACAGGGACGAATGAGCAGTTCTTC	CASSKQTGTNEQFF
NA	NA	TRBV6-6	TRBJ2-5	13	TGTGCCAGCATTTCGGACTTGGGGGAGACCCAGTACTTC	CASISDLGETQYF
NA	few	TRBV7-2	TRBJ2-1	11	TGTGCCAGCAGCTCCCAGTCGGAGCAGTTCTTC	CASSSQSEQFF
TRBD2	NA	TRBV4-3	TRBJ2-5	16	TGCGCCAGCAGCCAAGATTTAGGACTAGCTAGCGAGACCCAGTACTTC	CASSQDLGLASETQYF
NA	NA	TRBV5-6	TRBJ2-7	14	TGTGCCAGCAGCTTACAGGGTCTGGATAACGAGCAGTACTTC	CASSLQGLDNEQYF
NA	NA	TRBV5-5	TRBJ1-2	13	TGTGCCAGCAGCCGAGCCGGGGACTATGGCTACACCTTC	CASSRAGDYGYTF
NA	NA	TRBV12-3/TRBV12-4	TRBJ1-2	16	TGTGCCAGCAACATGGTGGGCCAGGCTTTCGTCTCTGGCTACACCTTC	CASNMVGQAFVSGYTF
NA	few	TRBV7-2	TRBJ2-1	14	TGTGCCAGCAGCTTAACGAGGGGTTACAATGAGCAGTTCTTC	CASSLTRGYNEQFF
NA	NA	TRBV7-2	TRBJ2-2	16	TGTGCCAGCAGCGCTCGGGACACTCGCTACACCGGGGAGCTGTTTTTT	CASSARDTRYTGELFF
NA	few	TRBV18	TRBJ2-7	14	TGTGCCAGCTCACGGGGTGCACAGTCCTACGAGCAGTACTTC	CASSRGAQSYEQYF
TRBD2	NA	TRBV28	TRBJ2-7	15	TGTGCCAGCAGCCAACCTAGCGGGGGAGCTTACGAGCAGTACTTC	CASSQPSGGAYEQYF
NA	NA	TRBV5-5	TRBJ2-2	14	TGTGCCAGCAGCTTTAGAGCTGGCGGCGGGGAGCTGTTTTTT	CASSFRAGGGELFF
TRBD2	NA	TRBV29-1	TRBJ2-3	17	TGCAGCGTCGAGACTAGCGGGAGAGGTGGGGGCACAGATACGCAGTATTTT	CSVETSGRGGGTDTQYF
TRBD1	few	TRBV12-3/TRBV12-4	TRBJ1-6	13	TGTGCCAGCATACAGGGGGCCAATTCACCCCTCCACTTT	CASIQGANSPLHF
NA	few	TRBV7-8	TRBJ2-2	15	TGTGCCAGCAGTCGCGGGACTTGGAACACCGGGGAGCTGTTTTTT	CASSRGTWNTGELFF
TRBD1	NA	TRBV28	TRBJ2-5	14	TGTGCCAGCAGGGGGGACAGGGGGCAAGAGACCCAGTACTTC	CASRGDRGQETQYF
NA	NA	TRBV7-3	TRBJ2-7	19	TGTGCCAGCAGCCTCCCTAAGACTAAAACCCGAGTGTTAGGCTACGAGCAGTACTTC	CASSLPKTKTRVLGYEQYF
TRBD2	few	TRBV7-2	TRBJ2-7	17	TGTGCCAGCAGCTTAGGGCTAGCGGGAGTGGATTCCTACGAGCAGTACTTC	CASSLGLAGVDSYEQYF
NA	many	TRBV20-1	TRBJ1-2	14	TGCAGTGCTAGTCAGGGATTAGTTGCGGACAGCTACACCTTC	CSASQGLVADSYTF
NA	NA	TRBV3-1	TRBJ2-1	14	TGTGCCAGCAGCCGGCGGGGGACACGGAATGAGCAGTTCTTC	CASSRRGTRNEQFF
NA	few	TRBV11-2	TRBJ1-5	15	TGTGCCAGCAGCTTAGATTCCTACCCCCATCAGCCCCAGCATTTT	CASSLDSYPHQPQHF
NA	NA	TRBV15	TRBJ2-7	15	TGTGCCACCAGCCTTGCGAAAAGGGGCGACTACGAGCAGTACTTC	CATSLAKRGDYEQYF
NA	NA	TRBV10-3	TRBJ1-4	12	TGTGCCATCAGTGGAACCGACGAAAAACTGTTTTTT	CAISGTDEKLFF
NA	NA	TRBV20-1	TRBJ2-5	13	TGCAGTGCTCCCAAGGGATCTAGGGAGACCCAGTACTTC	CSAPKGSRETQYF
TRBD2	NA	TRBV5-1	TRBJ2-5	15	TGCGCCAGCAGCTGGACTAGCGGGGGGGCGGAGACCCAGTACTTC	CASSWTSGGAETQYF
NA	NA	TRBV1	TRBJ2-1	16	TGCACCAGCAGCCAAAGTGGACAAGGGGCAAGAGATGAGCAGTTCTTC	CTSSQSGQGARDEQFF
NA	few	TRBV2	TRBJ1-4	14	TGTGCCAGCAGGACCGGGACAAATAATGAAAAACTGTTTTTT	CASRTGTNNEKLFF
NA	NA	TRBV28	TRBJ2-5	16	TGTGCCAGCAGTTTATGGGTCAGGGGTGGAAGAGAGACCCAGTACTTC	CASSLWVRGGRETQYF
NA	NA	TRBV6-5	TRBJ2-3	14	TGTGCCAGCAGTTACGCCTGGGAAACAGATACGCAGTATTTT	CASSYAWETDTQYF
TRBD1	NA	TRBV18	TRBJ2-5	16	TGTGCCAGCTCAACCTACCCGGGACAGGGGCCAGAGACCCAGTACTTC	CASSTYPGQGPETQYF
NA	NA	TRBV9	TRBJ2-7	13	TGTGCCAGCAGCGACCAGGTTTCCCGCGAGCAGTACTTC	CASSDQVSREQYF
NA	many	TRBV12-3/TRBV12-4	TRBJ1-2	13	TGTGCCAGCAGTTTAGAACTAAACTATGGCTACACCTTC	CASSLELNYGYTF
TRBD1	few	TRBV25-1	TRBJ1-4	14	TGTGCCAGCAGTGGACAGGGAGTAGATGAAAAACTGTTTTTT	CASSGQGVDEKLFF
TRBD2	few	TRBV3-1	TRBJ2-7	16	TGTGCCAGCGAGAGGACTAGCGGGGGCCCCTCCTACGAGCAGTACTTC	CASERTSGGPSYEQYF
NA	NA	TRBV20-1	TRBJ2-1	16	TGCAGTGCTAGTGTGTCGGCAGCCGACTCCTACAATGAGCAGTTCTTC	CSASVSAADSYNEQFF
NA	NA	TRBV5-1	TRBJ2-7	14	TGCGCCAGCAGCCCAGTGGCAGTCTCCTACGAGCAGTACTTC	CASSPVAVSYEQYF
NA	NA	TRBV30	TRBJ1-1	13	TGTGCCTACGATCCAGGGGTGGTCACTGAAGCTTTCTTT	CAYDPGVVTEAFF
TRBD1	few	TRBV9	TRBJ1-3	17	TGTGCCAGCAGCCCCCGGGACAGGGGATTTTCTGGAAACACCATATATTTT	CASSPRDRGFSGNTIYF
NA	few	TRBV6-1	TRBJ1-1	11	TGTGCCAGCAGTGATGTCACTGAAGCTTTCTTT	CASSDVTEAFF
TRBD2	NA	TRBV20-1	TRBJ2-3	14	TGCAGTGCCGGGCGGACTAGCGGCGCAGATACGCAGTATTTT	CSAGRTSGADTQYF
NA	few	TRBV12-3/TRBV12-4	TRBJ1-2	17	TGTGCCAGCAGTTTCGACAGGCCGAACAGTGGGGACTATGGCTACACCTTC	CASSFDRPNSGDYGYTF
TRBD2	once	TRBV28	TRBJ2-1	18	TGTGCCAGCAGTTTTAGGCTCCGACTAGCGGGACAATACAATGAGCAGTTCTTC	CASSFRLRLAGQYNEQFF
NA	NA	TRBV7-2	TRBJ2-7	13	TGTGCCAGCAGCTTAGGTTTCGGGTACGAGCAGTACTTC	CASSLGFGYEQYF
NA	NA	TRBV3-1	TRBJ2-5	14	TGTGCCAGCAGCCAAGCGGGGAGGCAAGAGACCCAGTACTTC	CASSQAGRQETQYF
NA	NA	TRBV7-2	TRBJ2-3	15	TGTGCCAGCAGCTTAGTAACAGGGCAGACAGATACGCAGTATTTT	CASSLVTGQTDTQYF
NA	NA	TRBV3-1	TRBJ2-3	16	TGTGCCAGCAGCCAAGATCTGGACCCAAGCACAGATACGCAGTATTTT	CASSQDLDPSTDTQYF
TRBD1	few	TRBV10-2	TRBJ1-2	15	TGCGCCAGCAGGGCCGGGACAGCTAATAACTATGGCTACACCTTC	CASRAGTANNYGYTF
NA	NA	TRBV5-1	TRBJ2-5	15	TGCGCCAGCAGCACCGACGGACGTGGAGGGGAGACCCAGTACTTC	CASSTDGRGGETQYF
TRBD1	NA	TRBV20-1	TRBJ2-5	14	TGCAGTGCTACAACCGGGACAGGGTTAGAGACCCAGTACTTC	CSATTGTGLETQYF
TRBD1	NA	TRBV5-1	TRBJ2-7	16	TGCGCCAGCAGCTCCCATACTACAGGGGGCGGTTACGAGCAGTACTTC	CASSSHTTGGGYEQYF
TRBD2	many	TRBV20-1	TRBJ2-7	14	TGCAGTGCTAGTCTCCCGGGAGGGAACTACGAGCAGTACTTC	CSASLPGGNYEQYF